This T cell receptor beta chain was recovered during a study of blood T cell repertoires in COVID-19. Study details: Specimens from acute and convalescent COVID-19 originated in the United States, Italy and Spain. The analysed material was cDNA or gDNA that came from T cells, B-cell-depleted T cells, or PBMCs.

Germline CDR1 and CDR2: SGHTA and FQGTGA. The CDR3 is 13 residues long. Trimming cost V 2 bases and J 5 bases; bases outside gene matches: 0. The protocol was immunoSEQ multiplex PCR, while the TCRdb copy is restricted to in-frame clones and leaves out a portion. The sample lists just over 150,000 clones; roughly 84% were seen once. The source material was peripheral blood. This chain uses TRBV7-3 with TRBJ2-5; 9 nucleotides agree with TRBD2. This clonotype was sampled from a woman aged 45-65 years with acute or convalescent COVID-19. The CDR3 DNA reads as TGTGCCAGCAGCTTAGGACTAGCGGAGACCCAGTACTTC. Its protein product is CASSLGLAETQYF. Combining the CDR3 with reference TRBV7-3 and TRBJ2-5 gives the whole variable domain GAGVSQTPSNKVTEKGKYVELRCDPISGHTALYWYRQSLGQGPEFLIYFQGTGAADDSGLPNDRFFAVRPEGSVSTLKIQRTERGDSAVYLCASSLGLAETQYFGPGTRLLVL.